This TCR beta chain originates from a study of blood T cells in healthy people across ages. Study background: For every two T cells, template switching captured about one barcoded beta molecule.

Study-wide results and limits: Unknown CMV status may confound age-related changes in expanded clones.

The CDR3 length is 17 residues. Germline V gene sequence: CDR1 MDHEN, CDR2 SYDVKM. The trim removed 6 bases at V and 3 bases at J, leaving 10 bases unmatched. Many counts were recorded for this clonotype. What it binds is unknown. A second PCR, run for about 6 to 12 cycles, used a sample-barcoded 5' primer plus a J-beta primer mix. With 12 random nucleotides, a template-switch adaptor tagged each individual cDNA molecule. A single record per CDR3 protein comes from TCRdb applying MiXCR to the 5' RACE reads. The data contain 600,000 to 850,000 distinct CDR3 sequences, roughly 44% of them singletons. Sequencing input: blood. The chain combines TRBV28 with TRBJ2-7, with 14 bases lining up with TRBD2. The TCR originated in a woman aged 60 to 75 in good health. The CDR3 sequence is CASRTPGLAGVFYEQYF. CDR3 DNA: TGTGCCAGCAGAACCCCGGGACTAGCGGGAGTCTTCTACGAGCAGTACTTC.